This T cell receptor beta chain was profiled in a study of PD-L1 blockade in urothelial cancer. The CDR3 contains 14 residues. The junction had 5 bases not matched to a gene; V was cut back by 1 base and J by 6 bases. CDR1 SGHKS and CDR2 YYEKEE come from the germline V gene (reference sequence). As for time point: pretreatment peripheral blood. Sequencing was performed with immunoSEQ multiplex PCR; in TCRdb, only in-frame clones are kept and a portion is missing. The sample shows tens of thousands of clones, 75% to 85% of them seen only once. Sequenced here: PBMCs, sampled around atezolizumab (anti-PD-L1) treatment. The receptor was isolated from a man in his fifties with urothelial cancer. The chain has TRBV5-5 and TRBJ1-2; TRBD1 matches 8 bases. Here the CDR3 DNA reads TGTGCCAGCAGCTTGTCCAGGGGGCTGAATGGCTACACCTTC. It encodes CASSLSRGLNGYTF.